This T cell receptor beta chain was captured by sequencing in a study of graft-versus-host responses after intestinal transplantation (dated by TCRdb to 2020 to 2023). Concerning the study at large: The transplants that recipients got were multivisceral, liver-intestinal, or isolated intestinal. All recipients received anti-thymocyte globulin induction followed by maintenance tacrolimus and steroids for around 3 years. Bulk TCR-beta CDR3 sequencing was used to track graft-versus-host and host-versus-graft alloreactive T cell clones in the graft, circulation and bone marrow after intestinal transplantation. To identify alloreactive clones, pre-transplant mixed lymphocyte reaction products were sequenced and compared with unstimulated pre-transplant donor and recipient T cells. A cohort of about 25 intestinal transplant recipients, including one retransplant, was enrolled, and a few patients lacking pretransplant specimens were excluded. Donor T cell macrochimerism was defined as a peak of at least 4% donor T cells among recipient peripheral blood mononuclear cells. Instead of going to the commercial service, samples from a few later patients were sequenced in-house on an Illumina MiSeq and processed with MiXCR. What the study reported, not specific to this receptor: Conclusions were limited by the relatively low number and heterogeneity of intestinal transplant patients. GvH clones turned up in recipient bone marrow, with some appearing earlier in ileal mucosa or blood, a pattern consistent with an intestinal mucosal origin. In the allografts of patients with donor T cell macrochimerism, GvH to HvG T cell clonal ratios were high. Early after transplant, peak levels of circulating GvH clones were associated with declines in HvG clones.

Explained via the paper, the time point label denotes: cells obtained before transplantation from donor or recipient. CD3+CD4+ and CD3+CD8+ populations were FACS-sorted from unstimulated pre-transplant donor and recipient cells taken from spleen or lymph nodes. Libraries came from the immunoSEQ multiplex PCR assay. In most patients, genomic DNA was isolated using the Qiagen DNeasy Blood and Tissue Kit and sent frozen to Adaptive Biotechnologies for TCR sequencing. For most patients, high-throughput TCR-beta CDR3 sequencing of genomic DNA was performed by Adaptive Biotechnologies. The original pipeline was this. TCR sequencing data were retrieved from Adaptive's ImmunoSEQ software for 15 to 20 patients, whereas three other patients were processed with MiXCR and VDJtools. To correct CD4 versus CD8 sorting errors, sequences present in both subsets at a frequency ratio below 5:1 were removed. CDR3 nucleotide sequences shared between donor and recipient were removed because the origin of such sequences could not be assigned. To be classed as alloreactive, a clone needed at least 2-fold expansion over unstimulated cells and a minimum CFSE-low frequency of 0.002% (template counts) or 0.001% (read counts). Mappable clones were those detected in sequenced pre-transplant spleen, lymph node, or MLR CFSE-low populations of the donor or recipient. The cumulative frequency of alloreactive clones was calculated as a percentage of all sequences, weighted by copy number. The table comes from immuneACCESS by way of TCRdb, which keeps in-frame sequences with V and J called. Part of the clones is missing from these tables; in studies checked, under half for an unresolved V gene and the rest for unknown reasons. V and J calls plus clone size are reproduced from that table; the DNA served to infer D and trimming. The sample includes over 100,000 clones, with roughly 96% observed a single time. The ten largest account for roughly 3% of the sample.

Of note for this clone: This clone's antigen is unknown. Base-call qualities are not available, and no considerably larger clone is one nucleotide away.

From the germline V gene, CDR1 is SGHDT and CDR2 is YYEEEE. The CDR3 covers 14 residues, taking in both the cysteine and the phenylalanine. Just the 42-base CDR3 DNA is kept, in frame starting at base 1. Trimming leaves V shorter by 3 bases and J shorter by 7 bases, with the junction holding 8 bases beyond the gene matches. Sequences were derived from unstimulated CD8+ T cells sorted from spleen or lymph node cells, sampled before intestinal transplant. The rearrangement combines TRBV5-6 with TRBJ2-5, and TRBD2 aligns with 8 junction nucleotides. The clonotype was recovered from a human donor who received an intestinal transplant. Here is the DNA: TGTGCCAGCAGCTACGGGACTAGTTCGTTGACCCAGTACTTC. The encoded protein is CASSYGTSSLTQYF. Here the CDR3 is joined to the reference TRBV5-6 and TRBJ2-5 genes, and the full variable domain is: DAGVTQSPTHLIKTRGQQVTLRCSPKSGHDTVSWYQQALGQGPQFIFQYYEEEERQRGNFPDRFSGHQFPNYSSELNVNALLLGDSALYLCASSYGTSSLTQYFGPGTRLLVL.